This T cell receptor beta chain was recovered during a study of early T cells in non-severe SARS-CoV-2 infection. Overall study findings and caveats: Matches to VDJdb favored anti-spike CD8 responses and missed private and CD4 specificities.

V was pared by 7 bases and J by 3 bases, with 5 bases of the junction left unmatched. The length of the CDR3 is 13 residues. Germline CDR1 SQVTM, CDR2 ANQGSEA. Unique molecular identifier tags were affixed to discrete cDNA molecules. From the 5' RACE reads, TCRdb called clonotypes with MiXCR, one entry per CDR3 protein. The table shows tens of thousands of distinct CDR3 sequences, with about 10% occurring only once. As for this clonotype: Its target is not known.

The TCR sequence derives from an adult who was a healthcare worker with PCR-confirmed SARS-CoV-2 infection or an uninfected control (not recorded which). The J gene is TRBJ1-1, the V gene TRBV29-1, with 10 bases identical to TRBD1. This sample comprised whole blood, obtained at baseline. CDR3 sequence: CSATGTGDTEAFF. CDR3 sequence (DNA): TGCAGCGCCACTGGGACAGGGGACACTGAAGCTTTCTTT.